The next 16 T cell receptor beta chains were all read from a single sample in a study of metastatic and nonmetastatic thyroid tumors (TCRdb year 2020). Libraries came from PCR. Sequencing relied on an Illumina HiSeq 4000. Clones were called with MiXCR by TCRdb after fastp trimmed the public reads at Q25, and only in-frame beta chains were retained. The sample records about 45,000 clones, about 4% of which are singletons. The ten largest clones capture roughly a tenth of the sample. No patient had received any treatment before thyroid surgery. The material sequenced was blood. Receptor source: a female donor with papillary thyroid cancer or a benign thyroid nodule (not recorded which). Some clones in this sample may be carry-over from other donors' samples.

The V call is TRBV7-9, the J call TRBJ2-7; the match to TRBD2 covers 12 bases. Per the germline V gene, CDR1 is SEHNR and CDR2 is FQNEAQ (reference sequence). CDR3 length: 20 residues. V trimming: 5 bases; J trimming: 3 bases; junction bases outside the gene matches: 20. The CDR3 is CASSPPPSGRAEPLSYEQYF. The CDR3, as DNA: TGTGCCAGCAGCCCGCCCCCTAGCGGGAGGGCCGAACCCTTAAGCTACGAGCAGTACTTC.

This clone turned up a few times. Germline is not matched at one junction end, which may reflect a read error. This chain uses TRBV6-1 with TRBJ2-7; tentatively, D is TRBD1 (5 bases). This CDR3 region has 12 residues. Germline assignment: CDR1 MNHNS and CDR2 SASEGT. The CDR3 here is CASSEGWQGGHF. DNA for the CDR3: TGTGCCAGCAGTGAAGGATGGCAGGGTGGGCACTTC.

This clone was seen ten or more times. V usage is TRBV4-1 and J usage is TRBJ2-3; TRBD2 matches 13 bases. V was clipped by 2 bases and J by 4 bases; unmatched bases: 6. The CDR3 consists of 17 residues. In germline, CDR1 is MGHRA, CDR2 YSYEKL. The CDR3 sequence is CASSQPRTSGGADTQYF. The CDR3 DNA reads as TGCGCCAGCAGCCAACCACGGACTAGCGGGGGCGCAGATACGCAGTATTTT.

The J gene is TRBJ2-2, the V gene TRBV6-5, with D tentatively TRBD2 (6 bases). CDR3 size: 15 residues. Germline CDR1 reads MNHEY; CDR2 reads SVGAGI. V dropped 0 bases and J dropped 5 bases, with 10 bases sitting between them. The CDR3 nucleotides read TGTGCCAGCAGTTACTCGGGAAGCGGGACCGGGGAGCTGTTTTTT. This gives the protein CASSYSGSGTGELFF.

This clone came up a few times. The CDR3 ends on some other residue instead of the conserved phenylalanine or tryptophan, so this is likely a read error. No DNA is shown, since the ends of the CDR3 on it are uncertain; the CDR3 is the one TCRdb lists. The CDR3: CATSRVGTGS. The chain employs TRBV15 and TRBJ1-2; the table's D call, TRBD1, was not checked against the DNA. The germline gives CDR1 LNHNV, CDR2 YYDKDF (reference sequence). The CDR3 adds up to 10 amino acids, both ends counted.

This clone was seen many times. This sequence joins TRBV7-2 and TRBJ1-1; D may be TRBD1 (6 bases). The CDR3 is made up of 14 amino acids. Deletions cut 0 bases from V and 3 bases from J, with 8 bases between. Germline assignment: CDR1 SGHTA and CDR2 FQGNSA. The CDR3 protein is CASSLAGADTEAFF. CDR3 in DNA: TGTGCCAGCAGCTTAGCGGGGGCCGACACTGAAGCTTTCTTT.

This clone showed up just a few times. A much larger clonotype is one base distant, so this may be a read error. This chain uses TRBV5-1 with TRBJ2-3; 8 bases are shared with TRBD2. This CDR3 is built from 17 residues. Looked up from germline, CDR1 is SGHRS and CDR2 is YFSETQ. Trimming took 0 bases from V and 0 from J; bases not matched to a gene: 6. CDR3 sequence: CASSLAVLAGSTDTQYF. CDR3 DNA sequence: TGCGCCAGCAGCTTGGCCGTTTTAGCGGGGAGCACAGATACGCAGTATTTT.

This clone was picked up many times. The rearrangement uses TRBV12-3 or TRBV12-4 and TRBJ2-3; D may correspond to TRBD1 or TRBD2 (5 bases each). V shed 4 bases and J shed 7 bases, with 15 bases lying between them. The CDR3 covers 14 residues. The CDR3 region has the DNA TGTGCCAGCAGTTCAACCCCGGGGCCGAATACGCAGTATTTT. Translated, it gives CASSSTPGPNTQYF.

This clone was seen ten or more times. J is TRBJ2-1 and V is TRBV29-1; tentatively, D is TRBD1 or TRBD2 (6 bases each). The CDR3 has 16 amino acids. Germline loops: CDR1 SQVTM, CDR2 ANQGSEA. Trimming shortened V by 0 bases and J by 7 bases, and 19 bases separated the two germline ends. CDR3 protein: CSVEEDQGTGRNEQFF. The DNA of the CDR3 is TGCAGCGTTGAAGAGGATCAGGGAACAGGGAGGAATGAGCAGTTCTTC.

The rearrangement joins TRBV7-9 to TRBJ2-7; 9 bases agree with TRBD2. The CDR3 loop spans 15 amino acids. Losses at the gene ends were 0 bases for V and 8 bases for J; bases not matched to a gene: 8. Germline CDR1 is SEHNR and CDR2 is FQNEAQ (reference sequence). As DNA, the CDR3 is TGTGCCAGCAGCTTAGCTGGACTAGCGATTGGGCAGCAGTACTTC. Its translation is CASSLAGLAIGQQYF.

Only a few counts were recorded for this clone. V gene TRBV19 combines with J gene TRBJ2-1; 12 bases map to TRBD2. Germline V CDR1 and CDR2: LNHDA, SQIVND (reference sequence). The junction had 4 bases not matched to a gene; V was cut back by 5 bases and J by 5 bases. The CDR3 is made up of 15 amino acids. The CDR3 protein is CASSSLAGGNNEQFF. CDR3 bases: TGTGCCAGTAGTTCACTAGCGGGAGGAAACAATGAGCAGTTCTTC.

This clone was counted ten times or more. This chain connects TRBV20-1 to TRBJ1-1, with D perhaps matching TRBD1 (5 bases). CDR1 DFQATT and CDR2 SNEGSKA come from the germline V gene (reference sequence). The germline V and J ends were trimmed by 3 bases and 4 bases, with 9 bases remaining between them. This CDR3 contains 12 residues. Here the CDR3 reads CSASSGGTEAFF. As DNA, the CDR3 is TGCAGTGCTAGCAGCGGGGGCACTGAAGCTTTCTTT.

The sample holds a few counts of this clone. One base away lies a much larger clone, so this may be a sequencing read error. V gene TRBV6-1 combines with J gene TRBJ1-1; D not certain. This CDR3 is built from 11 residues. Germline lookup yields CDR1 MNHNS and CDR2 SASEGT. The CDR3 spells CASSMNTEAFF. The CDR3 coding sequence is TGTGCCAGCTCGATGAACACCGAAGCTTTCTTT.

A note on this clone: Mismatch with germline at one junction end may stem from a read error. The sample carries other DNA sequences with the same CDR3. This chain connects TRBV12-3 or TRBV12-4 to TRBJ2-5; no reliable D call. There are 12 residues in the CDR3. The CDR3 DNA reads as TGTGCCAGCAGTCTAACCGGTGAGACACAGTACTTC. Residues: CASSLTGETQYF.

This clone was counted ten times or more. This chain connects TRBV6-1 to TRBJ2-7, with D possibly being TRBD2 (5 bases). The CDR3 contains 13 residues. The V gene lost 3 bases and the J gene lost 6 bases, with 12 bases spanning the gap. The germline V gene has CDR1 MNHNS and CDR2 SASEGT. The CDR3 is CASSDDYYREQYF. CDR3 nucleotides: TGTGCCAGCAGTGACGACTATTACCGCGAGCAGTACTTC.

This chain uses TRBV28 with TRBJ1-6; 7 bases agree with TRBD1. Trimming cost V 3 bases and J 5 bases; bases outside gene matches: 4. The CDR3 extends over 15 amino acids. CDR1 and CDR2 from the germline V gene are MDHEN and SYDVKM. CDR3 in DNA: TGTGCCAGCAGTTTGGGGACAGTAGATAATTCACCCCTCCACTTT. Protein: CASSLGTVDNSPLHF.